These 9 T cell receptor beta chains originate from one sample sequenced in a study of T-cell reconstitution after alpha-beta-depleted transplantation in children. It was with unique molecular identifiers that the TCRbeta library was prepared. MiXCR, run by TCRdb on the PCR reads, gives a single entry per CDR3 protein. In the table there are around 440,000 distinct CDR3 sequences, about 11% of which are singletons. Here the sequenced sample was PBMCs, taken before TCRalphabeta/CD19-depleted stem cell transplant. Receptor source: a child aged 2 to 10 with inherited bone marrow failure, due to receive a stem cell transplant.

In its sample, this clonotype was seen many times. CDR3: CASRSQGEQYF. CDR3 in DNA: TGTGCCAGCAGGTCACAGGGGGAGCAGTACTTC. The chain recombines TRBV7-9 with TRBJ2-7, with TRBD1 matching 7 bases. V shed 6 bases, J shed 7 bases, and the junction held 3 bases outside the gene matches. Germline V gene data show CDR1 as SEHNR and CDR2 as FQNEAQ (reference sequence). This CDR3 has 11 residues.

Here the CDR3 DNA reads TGTGCCAGCAGTATGAGGGAGCGAGAGACCCAGTACTTC. Translated: CASSMRERETQYF. The rearrangement uses TRBV27 and TRBJ2-5; D is possibly TRBD2 (5 bases). There are 13 residues in the CDR3. Per germline, CDR1 MNHEY and CDR2 SMNVEV (reference sequence). Trimming removed 5 bases at V and 4 bases at J, with 11 bases between.

This clonotype was counted at least ten times. The V gene is TRBV9, the J gene TRBJ2-3; D is unclear. This CDR3 region has 14 residues. V was pared by 4 bases and J by 6 bases, with 15 bases between. Germline V lookup: CDR1 SGDLS, CDR2 YYNGEE. The CDR3 region is CASSLPGPADTQYF. The CDR3 DNA follows: TGTGCCAGCAGCCTACCGGGCCCGGCCGATACGCAGTATTTT. Full variable domain (outside the CDR3, taken from reference TRBV9 and TRBJ2-3): DSGVTQTPKHLITATGQRVTLRCSPRSGDLSVYWYQQSLDQGLQFLIQYYNGEERAKGNILERFSAQQFPDLHSELNLSSLELGDSALYFCASSLPGPADTQYFGPGTRLTVL.

CDR3 in DNA: TGTGCCAGCAGCCAAGGTCCCAAGCTAGAAGGGGAGCTGTTTTTT. This sequence encodes CASSQGPKLEGELFF. The chain links TRBV4-2 to TRBJ2-2, with no clear D. CDR1 is LGHNA, CDR2 YNFKEQ, per germline. Trimming stripped 1 base from V and 8 bases from J, with 14 bases between. This CDR3 is built from 15 residues.

This clonotype was counted at least ten times. The genes are TRBV12-3 or TRBV12-4 and TRBJ1-3, with D hard to call. This CDR3 region has 13 residues. V was trimmed by 8 bases and J by 0 bases, leaving 8 bases between them. This CDR3 is CASFLSSGNTIYF. The CDR3 DNA is TGTGCCAGCTTCCTGAGCTCTGGAAACACCATATATTTT.

This clonotype was seen just once. The germline gene is not matched at one end of the junction; a read error may be the cause. The gene calls are TRBV13 and TRBJ1-1, with D hard to call. The CDR3 spans 14 residues. The germline CDR1 and CDR2 sequences are PRHDT and FYEKMQ (reference sequence). The CDR3 loop reads CANSLPGVWTEAFF. Here the CDR3 DNA reads TGTGCCAACAGCCTACCCGGAGTGTGGACTGAAGCTTTCTTT.

This clonotype was counted ten times or more. This sequence joins TRBV5-4 and TRBJ2-7, with 8 bases identical to TRBD2. Trimming at V came to 2 bases and at J to 4 bases, leaving 5 bases not matched to a gene. This CDR3 spans 14 amino acids. Germline CDR1 is SGHNT and CDR2 is YYREEE (reference sequence). CDR3 in amino acids: CASSFGLARYEQYF. The CDR3 DNA follows: TGTGCCAGCAGCTTTGGACTAGCAAGATACGAGCAGTACTTC.

This clonotype was observed once. V and J are TRBV19 and TRBJ1-2, with TRBD1 as a possible D gene (6 bases). The CDR3 runs 16 residues. V was clipped by 3 bases and J by 4 bases, with 18 bases between them. CDR1 is LNHDA, CDR2 SQIVND, per germline (reference sequence). Here the CDR3 DNA reads TGTGCCAGTAGTATTCGGGGGCAGGTCGAAAGCTATGGCTACACCTTC. It is translated as CASSIRGQVESYGYTF.

This clonotype has a single count. Given a much more abundant clone one base away, this may be a read error. This chain joins TRBV2 and TRBJ2-6; perhaps TRBD1 as D (5 bases). This CDR3 is built from 15 residues. Germline V gene sequence: CDR1 SNHLY, CDR2 FYNNEI. The V end lost 10 bases, the J end lost 1 base, and 14 bases lay between the germline ends. CDR3 bases: TGTGCCATCAGCGCCCCAGGGTCTGGGGCCAACGTCCTGACTTTC. This gives the protein CAISAPGSGANVLTF.